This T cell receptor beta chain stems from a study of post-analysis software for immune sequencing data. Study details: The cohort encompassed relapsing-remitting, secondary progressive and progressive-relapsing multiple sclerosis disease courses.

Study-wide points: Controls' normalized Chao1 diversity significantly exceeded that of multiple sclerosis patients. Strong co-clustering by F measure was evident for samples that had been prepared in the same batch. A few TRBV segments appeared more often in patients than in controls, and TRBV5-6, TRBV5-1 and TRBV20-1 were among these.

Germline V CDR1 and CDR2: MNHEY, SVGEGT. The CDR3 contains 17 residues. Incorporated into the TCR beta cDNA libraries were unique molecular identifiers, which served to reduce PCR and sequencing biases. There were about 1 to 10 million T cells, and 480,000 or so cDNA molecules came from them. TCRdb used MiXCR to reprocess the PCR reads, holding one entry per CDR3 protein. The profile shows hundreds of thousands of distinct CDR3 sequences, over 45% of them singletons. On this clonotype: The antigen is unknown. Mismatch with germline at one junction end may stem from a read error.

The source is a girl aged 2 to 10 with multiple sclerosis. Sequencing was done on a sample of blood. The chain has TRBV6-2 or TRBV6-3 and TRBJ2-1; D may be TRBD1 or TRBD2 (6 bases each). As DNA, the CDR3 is TGTGCCGGCAGTCTAATAGGGGGGCAGGTCCCCTACAATGAGCAGTTCTTC. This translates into CAGSLIGGQVPYNEQFF.